The rows below give T cell receptor beta chains drawn from one sample of a study of T cell repertoires in cytomegalovirus infection. What these receptors recognize is not known. TCRdb redid the calling of the reads with MiXCR, one entry per CDR3 protein. The sample lists approximately 730,000 distinct CDR3 sequences, around 30% occurring once. Sequenced here: cultured PBMCs, sampled from culture after CMV antigen stimulation. The receptors shown here come from a human donor in good health (CMV status not recorded). Some clones in this sample may be carry-over from other donors' samples. CDR3s include the opening cysteine and the closing phenylalanine or tryptophan. The D gene is left open where the match is weak. Size is stated for part of the rows, as once, few or many counts, or as a class when the clone is expanded.

d_gene,j_gene,v_gene,abundance,CDR3nt,CDR3aa
.,TRBJ2-3,TRBV6-1,.,TGTGCCAGCAGTGAAGGACTAGCAGATACGCAGTATTTT,CASSEGLADTQYF
.,TRBJ2-7,TRBV6-5,few,TGTGCCAGCAGTTACTCGATCCTTGCAGGGCCCTCCTACGAGCAGTACTTC,CASSYSILAGPSYEQYF
.,TRBJ2-1,TRBV7-2,few,TGTGCCAGCAGCTTAGGGGCCGGTTCCCTCAATGAGCAGTTCTTC,CASSLGAGSLNEQFF
.,TRBJ2-1,TRBV12-3/TRBV12-4,few,TGTGCCAGCACCAGGGCGAGCTCCTACAATGAGCAGTTCTTC,CASTRASSYNEQFF
TRBD2,TRBJ2-1,TRBV10-2,.,TGCGCCAGCAGTGAGGGCCTAGCGGGAGACCCCTACAATGAGCAGTTCTTC,CASSEGLAGDPYNEQFF
.,TRBJ2-3,TRBV5-5,.,TGTGCCAGCAGCTTGTTTAGACCGAGCACAGATACGCAGTATTTT,CASSLFRPSTDTQYF
.,TRBJ2-3,TRBV5-1,.,TGCGCCAGCAGCTTGGTACCAGAAAGCACAGATACGCAGTATTTT,CASSLVPESTDTQYF
TRBD1,TRBJ1-1,TRBV7-2,many,TGTGCCAGCACGCTGACAGGGGTGAACACTGAAGCTTTCTTT,CASTLTGVNTEAFF
.,TRBJ1-2,TRBV2,.,TGTGCCAGCAGTGAAGCGCGGAGACATAGTGGCTACACCTTC,CASSEARRHSGYTF
.,TRBJ2-1,TRBV7-8,.,TGTGCCAGCAGCCGGAACAGGGTTGGAGGTTACAATGAGCAGTTCTTC,CASSRNRVGGYNEQFF
.,TRBJ2-1,TRBV11-3,.,TGTGCCAGCAGCTTTGCCTGGGGTGAGCAGTTCTTC,CASSFAWGEQFF
TRBD1,TRBJ2-3,TRBV7-9,few,TGTGCCAGCAGCCCCGAACCGGGACAGGGACCCGATACGCAGTATTTT,CASSPEPGQGPDTQYF
.,TRBJ2-1,TRBV7-9,few,TGTGCCAGCAGATCACCCCGTAATTCGAATGAGCAGTTCTTC,CASRSPRNSNEQFF
.,TRBJ2-7,TRBV12-3/TRBV12-4,few,TGTGCCAGCAGTTTAAGGGCACAGAGCTCCTACGAGCAGTACTTC,CASSLRAQSSYEQYF
.,TRBJ2-3,TRBV12-5,.,TGTGCTAGTGGTTCCCCGGGGGATACGCAGTATTTT,CASGSPGDTQYF
.,TRBJ1-5,TRBV3-1,.,TGTGCCAGCAGCCAGGAAACCAGGGACGGCAATCAGCCCCAGCATTTT,CASSQETRDGNQPQHF
TRBD2,TRBJ2-1,TRBV4-1,.,TGCGCCAGCAGCCCCGGGAGAGCGGGAGGGAGAGAGCAGTTCTTC,CASSPGRAGGREQFF
.,TRBJ1-5,TRBV7-8,many,TGTGCCAGCAGCTCGCGTGAGGGGTATAATCAGCCCCAGCATTTT,CASSSREGYNQPQHF
.,TRBJ2-3,TRBV15,.,TGTGCCACCAGCAGGCCCTTCCGGGGCGCTAGTGAGGGTACGCAGTATTTT,CATSRPFRGASEGTQYF
.,TRBJ1-6,TRBV27,.,TGTGCCAGCAGTTTCCAGGGGTTCAATTCACCCCTCCACTTT,CASSFQGFNSPLHF
.,TRBJ2-7,TRBV27,.,TGTGCCAGCAGTTTATCCCCTATAGACGAGCAGTACTTC,CASSLSPIDEQYF
TRBD1,TRBJ2-3,TRBV4-1,.,TGCGCCAGCAGCCTTACTTCCGGGACAGGGGTTGGCACAGATACGCAGTATTTT,CASSLTSGTGVGTDTQYF
TRBD2,TRBJ2-2,TRBV6-2/TRBV6-3,few,TGTGCCAGCAGACATAGCGGGAGAGGCACCGGGGAGCTGTTTTTT,CASRHSGRGTGELFF